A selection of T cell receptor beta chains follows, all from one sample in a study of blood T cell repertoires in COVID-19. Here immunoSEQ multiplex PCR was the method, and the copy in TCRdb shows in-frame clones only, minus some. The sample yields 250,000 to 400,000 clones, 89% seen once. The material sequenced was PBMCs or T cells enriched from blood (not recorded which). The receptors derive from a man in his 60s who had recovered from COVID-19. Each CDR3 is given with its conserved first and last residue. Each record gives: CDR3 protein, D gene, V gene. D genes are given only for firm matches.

CDR3 protein: CASSYPRSRDQETQYF
D gene: NA
V gene: TRBV6-2/TRBV6-3

CDR3 protein: CASSLGAGDTQYF
D gene: NA
V gene: TRBV5-1

CDR3 protein: CASSHLGGQQTYGYTF
D gene: TRBD1
V gene: TRBV3-1/TRBV3-2

CDR3 protein: CASSYSGTSGLNEQFF
D gene: TRBD2
V gene: TRBV6-5

CDR3 protein: CASSPLSTGELFF
D gene: NA
V gene: TRBV5-8

CDR3 protein: CASSLQRGEQYF
D gene: NA
V gene: TRBV7-9

CDR3 protein: CASSPYQGNNEQFF
D gene: NA
V gene: TRBV27

CDR3 protein: CTSSQDLGEGTTDTQYF
D gene: NA
V gene: TRBV1

CDR3 protein: CASRTGWDQPQHF
D gene: TRBD1
V gene: TRBV28

CDR3 protein: CASSLGTEETQYF
D gene: NA
V gene: TRBV5-1

CDR3 protein: CASDRGYEQYF
D gene: TRBD1
V gene: TRBV28

CDR3 protein: CASSVQSDAGKTQYF
D gene: NA
V gene: TRBV10-2

CDR3 protein: CATSRTGTGNQPQHF
D gene: TRBD1
V gene: TRBV15

CDR3 protein: CASSTLGGILTLENTIYF
D gene: NA
V gene: TRBV5-6

CDR3 protein: CASSLYTTTNEKLFF
D gene: NA
V gene: TRBV7-2

CDR3 protein: CASSLTFPPNEQFF
D gene: NA
V gene: TRBV5-1

CDR3 protein: CATSIGGAPYSNQPQHF
D gene: TRBD1
V gene: TRBV15

CDR3 protein: CASSQGTGYSNQPQHF
D gene: NA
V gene: TRBV3-1/TRBV3-2

CDR3 protein: CASSYSIEGVRSEQYF
D gene: NA
V gene: TRBV6-2/TRBV6-3

CDR3 protein: CASSKVVGQPLNTEAFF
D gene: NA
V gene: TRBV4-1

CDR3 protein: CASSKAGTEAFF
D gene: NA
V gene: TRBV6-6

CDR3 protein: CASSLTGLRQFF
D gene: NA
V gene: TRBV27

CDR3 protein: CASSQDGAGANGYTF
D gene: NA
V gene: TRBV4-3

CDR3 protein: CSASTSGAYNEQFF
D gene: TRBD2
V gene: TRBV29-1

CDR3 protein: CASSQDRLVRAQYF
D gene: NA
V gene: TRBV14

CDR3 protein: CASSIGTSGTDTQYF
D gene: TRBD2
V gene: TRBV19

CDR3 protein: CASSPWGGSSPLHF
D gene: NA
V gene: TRBV7-3

CDR3 protein: CASLGSSYEQYF
D gene: NA
V gene: TRBV2

CDR3 protein: CASSIRGRNTGELFF
D gene: NA
V gene: TRBV19

CDR3 protein: CASSASPSGGYNEQFF
D gene: TRBD2
V gene: TRBV6-1

CDR3 protein: CASSDDKGYEKLFF
D gene: NA
V gene: TRBV28

CDR3 protein: CASSASRGKNYGYTF
D gene: NA
V gene: TRBV7-2

CDR3 protein: CASSVTASNTEAFF
D gene: NA
V gene: TRBV9

CDR3 protein: CASSESGSLNTEAFF
D gene: NA
V gene: TRBV25-1

CDR3 protein: CSVEYSSGANVLTF
D gene: NA
V gene: TRBV29-1

CDR3 protein: CASSLVAGGRGEQFF
D gene: TRBD2
V gene: TRBV11-2

CDR3 protein: CASSMTGPYTF
D gene: TRBD1
V gene: TRBV12-3/TRBV12-4

CDR3 protein: CASSRLGTLSDEQYF
D gene: NA
V gene: TRBV5-1

CDR3 protein: CAILPPGQGPSGYTF
D gene: TRBD1
V gene: TRBV10-3

CDR3 protein: CASSRQGANTGELFF
D gene: TRBD1
V gene: TRBV9

CDR3 protein: CASSIGTSDTDTQYF
D gene: TRBD2
V gene: TRBV7-9

CDR3 protein: CASSSAAGRGVYF
D gene: TRBD2
V gene: TRBV7-6

CDR3 protein: CASKAGDFLVYTGELFF
D gene: TRBD2
V gene: TRBV28

CDR3 protein: CASSEILQETQYF
D gene: NA
V gene: TRBV6-1

CDR3 protein: CAWSVLGGGPQHF
D gene: NA
V gene: TRBV30